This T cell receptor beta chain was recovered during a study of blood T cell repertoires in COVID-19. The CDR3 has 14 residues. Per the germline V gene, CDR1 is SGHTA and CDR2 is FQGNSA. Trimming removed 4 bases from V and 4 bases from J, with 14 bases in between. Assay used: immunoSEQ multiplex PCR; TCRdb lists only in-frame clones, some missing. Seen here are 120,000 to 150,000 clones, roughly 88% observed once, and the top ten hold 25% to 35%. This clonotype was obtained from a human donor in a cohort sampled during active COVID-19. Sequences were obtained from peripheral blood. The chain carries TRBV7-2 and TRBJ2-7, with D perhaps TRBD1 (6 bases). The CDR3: CASSSIGGGYEQYF. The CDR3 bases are TGTGCCAGCAGCTCGATAGGGGGTGGGTACGAGCAGTACTTC.